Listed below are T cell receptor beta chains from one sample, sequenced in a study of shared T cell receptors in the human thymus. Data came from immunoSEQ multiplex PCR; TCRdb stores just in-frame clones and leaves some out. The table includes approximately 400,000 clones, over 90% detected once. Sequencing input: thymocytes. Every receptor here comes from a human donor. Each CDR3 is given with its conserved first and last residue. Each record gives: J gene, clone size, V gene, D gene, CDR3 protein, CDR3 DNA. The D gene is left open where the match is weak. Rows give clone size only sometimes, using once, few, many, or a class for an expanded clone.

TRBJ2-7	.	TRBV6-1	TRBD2	CASSEERESDSEQYF	TGTGCCAGCAGTGAAGAGCGGGAGAGTGATAGCGAGCAGTACTTC
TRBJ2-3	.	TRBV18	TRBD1	CASSPGQGTTSTDTQYF	TGTGCCAGCTCACCGGGACAGGGGACGACTAGCACAGATACGCAGTATTTT
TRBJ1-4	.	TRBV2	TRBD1	CASSEESGVPAGQRSMNEKLFF	TGTGCCAGCAGTGAGGAGAGTGGTGTTCCCGCGGGACAGCGTTCGATGAATGAAAAACTGTTTTTT
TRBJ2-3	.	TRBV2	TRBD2	CASSVFGLADGADTQYF	TGTGCCAGCAGTGTGTTTGGACTAGCGGACGGGGCAGATACGCAGTATTTT
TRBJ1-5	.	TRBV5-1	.	CASSLLADSNQPQHF	TGCGCCAGCAGCTTGCTCGCTGATAGCAATCAGCCCCAGCATTTT
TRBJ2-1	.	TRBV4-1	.	CASSQVGDNEQFF	TGCGCCAGCAGCCAAGTGGGCGACAATGAGCAGTTCTTC
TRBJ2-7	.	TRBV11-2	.	CASSLDLYYEQYF	TGTGCCAGCAGCTTAGATCTGTACTACGAGCAGTACTTC
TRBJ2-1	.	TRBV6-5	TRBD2	CASTPGGRGYNEQFF	TGTGCCAGCACCCCCGGCGGGAGGGGATACAATGAGCAGTTCTTC
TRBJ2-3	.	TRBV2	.	CASSESRTDTQYF	TGTGCCAGCAGTGAAAGCAGGACAGATACGCAGTATTTT
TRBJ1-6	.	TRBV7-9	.	CASSLGHRALHF	TGTGCCAGCAGCTTAGGTCACAGGGCCCTCCACTTT
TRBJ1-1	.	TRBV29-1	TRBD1	CSVERGQGASRAFF	TGCAGCGTTGAAAGGGGCCAGGGGGCCTCCCGGGCTTTCTTT
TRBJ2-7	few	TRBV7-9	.	CASSAAECEQYF	TGTGCCAGCAGCGCGGCGGAGTGCGAGCAGTACTTC
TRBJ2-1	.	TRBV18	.	CASSPPGLSSYNEQFF	TGTGCCAGCTCACCACCGGGTCTTAGCTCCTACAATGAGCAGTTCTTC
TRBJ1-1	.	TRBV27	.	CASSLSRPNTEAFF	TGTGCCAGCAGTTTATCCAGGCCGAACACTGAAGCTTTCTTT